This T cell receptor beta chain was sequenced in a study of beta chain features in type 1 diabetes. Findings and limits, study-wide: When Type 1 diabetes patients were examined, their TCRB CDR3s proved moderately but significantly shorter in all four CD4+ subsets.

This clone was picked up a small number of times. Its matching antigen is unknown. Isolated RNA was reverse transcribed in full, so expressed TCRB transcripts were sequenced. Data came from immunoSEQ multiplex PCR; TCRdb stores just in-frame clones and leaves some out. There are more than 250,000 clones in the sample; around 24% occur only once, and roughly 0.011% lies in the top ten. The J segment lost 3 bases and the V segment lost 1 base, leaving 4 bases of the junction unmatched. This CDR3 contains 16 residues. Germline CDR1 and CDR2: MGHRA and YSYEKL. This clonotype originated in a woman aged 30 to 39 with type 1 diabetes. This chain connects TRBV4-1 to TRBJ2-1; 9 bases align to TRBD2. Sequenced: naive CD4+ T cells from blood. CDR3 region: CASSQGLAGRYNEQFF. CDR3 bases: TGCGCCAGCAGCCAAGGGCTAGCGGGACGCTACAATGAGCAGTTCTTC.